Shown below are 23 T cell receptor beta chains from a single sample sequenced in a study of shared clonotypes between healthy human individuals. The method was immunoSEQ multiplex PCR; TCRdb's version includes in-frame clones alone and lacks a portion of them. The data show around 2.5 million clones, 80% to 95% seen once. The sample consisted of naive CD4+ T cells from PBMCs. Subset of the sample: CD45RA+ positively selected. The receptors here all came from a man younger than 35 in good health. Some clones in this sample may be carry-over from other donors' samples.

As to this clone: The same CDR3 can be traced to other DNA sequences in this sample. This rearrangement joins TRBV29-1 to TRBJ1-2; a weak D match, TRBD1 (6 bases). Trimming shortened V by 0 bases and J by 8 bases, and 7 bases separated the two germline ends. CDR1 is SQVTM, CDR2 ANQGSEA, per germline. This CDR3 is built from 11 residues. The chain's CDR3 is CSVEDRGGYTF. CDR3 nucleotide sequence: TGCAGCGTTGAAGATAGGGGGGGCTACACCTTC.

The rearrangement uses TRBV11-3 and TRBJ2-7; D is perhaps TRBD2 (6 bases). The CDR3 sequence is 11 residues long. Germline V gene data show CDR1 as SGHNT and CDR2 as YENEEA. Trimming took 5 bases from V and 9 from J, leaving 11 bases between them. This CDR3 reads CASSKGGMQYF. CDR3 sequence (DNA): TGTGCCAGCAGCAAAGGAGGGATGCAGTACTTC.

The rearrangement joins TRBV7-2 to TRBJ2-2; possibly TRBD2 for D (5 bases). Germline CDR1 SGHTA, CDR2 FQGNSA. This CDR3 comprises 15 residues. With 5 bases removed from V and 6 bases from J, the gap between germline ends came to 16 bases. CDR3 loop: CASSPQRAGAGELFF. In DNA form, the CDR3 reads TGTGCCAGCAGCCCTCAGAGGGCTGGGGCCGGGGAGCTGTTTTTT.

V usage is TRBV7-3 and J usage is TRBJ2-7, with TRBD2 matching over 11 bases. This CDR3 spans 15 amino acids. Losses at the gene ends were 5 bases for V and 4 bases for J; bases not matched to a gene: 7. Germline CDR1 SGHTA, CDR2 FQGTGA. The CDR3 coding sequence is TGTGCCAGCAGCCCAGCGGGACTAGCGGTATACGAGCAGTACTTC. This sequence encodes CASSPAGLAVYEQYF.

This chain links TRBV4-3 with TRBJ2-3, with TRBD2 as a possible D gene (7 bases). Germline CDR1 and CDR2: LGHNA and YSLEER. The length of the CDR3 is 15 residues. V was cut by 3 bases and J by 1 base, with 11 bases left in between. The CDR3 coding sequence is TGCGCCAGCAGCCAGGGGGGGCTCGGCACAGATACGCAGTATTTT. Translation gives CASSQGGLGTDTQYF.

The CDR3, as DNA: TGTGCCAGCAGCGTAGATTGGGGAACCTCTGGAAACACCATATATTTT. The encoded protein is CASSVDWGTSGNTIYF. The J gene is TRBJ1-3, the V gene TRBV9; D call uncertain. The germline CDR1 and CDR2 sequences are SGDLS and YYNGEE. This CDR3 has 16 residues. The ends were cut back, 0 bases at V and 0 bases at J, with 10 bases in the middle. Full variable domain (rest looked up from reference TRBV9 and TRBJ1-3): DSGVTQTPKHLITATGQRVTLRCSPRSGDLSVYWYQQSLDQGLQFLIQYYNGEERAKGNILERFSAQQFPDLHSELNLSSLELGDSALYFCASSVDWGTSGNTIYFGEGSWLTVV.

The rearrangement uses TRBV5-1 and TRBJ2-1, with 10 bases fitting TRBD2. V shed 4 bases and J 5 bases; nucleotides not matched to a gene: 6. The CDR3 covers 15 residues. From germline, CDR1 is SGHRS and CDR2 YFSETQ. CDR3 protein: CASSQSLAGDNEQFF. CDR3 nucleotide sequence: TGCGCCAGCAGCCAGAGTCTAGCGGGAGACAATGAGCAGTTCTTC.

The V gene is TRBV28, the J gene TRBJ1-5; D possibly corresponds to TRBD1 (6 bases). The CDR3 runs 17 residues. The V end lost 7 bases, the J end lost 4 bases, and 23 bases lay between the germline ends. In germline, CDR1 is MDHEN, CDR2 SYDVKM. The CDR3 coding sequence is TGTGCCAGCAATTATTCCTTCAAGGCCAGGGGTAATCAGCCCCAGCATTTT. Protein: CASNYSFKARGNQPQHF.

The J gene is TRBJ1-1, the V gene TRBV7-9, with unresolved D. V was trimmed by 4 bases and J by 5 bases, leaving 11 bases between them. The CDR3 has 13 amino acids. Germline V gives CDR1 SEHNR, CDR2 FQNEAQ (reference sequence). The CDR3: CASSWGGRTEAFF. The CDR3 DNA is TGTGCCAGCAGCTGGGGAGGAAGAACTGAAGCTTTCTTT.

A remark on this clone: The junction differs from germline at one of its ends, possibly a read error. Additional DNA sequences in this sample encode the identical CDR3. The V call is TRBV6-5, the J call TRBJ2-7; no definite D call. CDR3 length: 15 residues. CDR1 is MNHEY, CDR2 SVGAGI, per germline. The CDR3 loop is CASSYSRNPAYEQYF. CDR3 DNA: TGTGCCAGCAGTTACTCGCGGAATCCCGCCTATGAGCAGTACTTC.

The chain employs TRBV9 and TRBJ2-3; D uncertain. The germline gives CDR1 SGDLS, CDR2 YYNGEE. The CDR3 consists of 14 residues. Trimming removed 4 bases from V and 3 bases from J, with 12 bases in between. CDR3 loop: CASSPPVGTDTQYF. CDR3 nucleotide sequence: TGTGCCAGCAGCCCGCCGGTCGGAACAGATACGCAGTATTTT. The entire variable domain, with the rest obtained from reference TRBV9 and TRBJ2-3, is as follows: DSGVTQTPKHLITATGQRVTLRCSPRSGDLSVYWYQQSLDQGLQFLIQYYNGEERAKGNILERFSAQQFPDLHSELNLSSLELGDSALYFCASSPPVGTDTQYFGPGTRLTVL.

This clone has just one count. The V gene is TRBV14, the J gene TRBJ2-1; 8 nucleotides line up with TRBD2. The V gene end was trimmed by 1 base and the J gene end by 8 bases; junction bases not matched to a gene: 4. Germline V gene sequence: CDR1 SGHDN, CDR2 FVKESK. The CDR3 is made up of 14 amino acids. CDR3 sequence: CASSQGAGVHEQFF. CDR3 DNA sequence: TGTGCCAGCAGCCAAGGAGCGGGAGTCCATGAGCAGTTCTTC.

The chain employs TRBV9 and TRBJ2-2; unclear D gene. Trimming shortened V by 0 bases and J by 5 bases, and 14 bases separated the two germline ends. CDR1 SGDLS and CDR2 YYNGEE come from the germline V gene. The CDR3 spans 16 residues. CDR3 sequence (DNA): TGTGCCAGCAGCGTAGGATCTAGTCCAGTAACCGGGGAGCTGTTTTTT. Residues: CASSVGSSPVTGELFF.

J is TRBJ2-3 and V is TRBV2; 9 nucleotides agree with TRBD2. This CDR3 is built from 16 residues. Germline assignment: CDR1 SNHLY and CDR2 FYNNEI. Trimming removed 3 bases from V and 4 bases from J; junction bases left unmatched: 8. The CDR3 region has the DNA TGTGCCAGCAGTGATGGAGCTAGCGGGGAAGCAGATACGCAGTATTTT. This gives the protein CASSDGASGEADTQYF.

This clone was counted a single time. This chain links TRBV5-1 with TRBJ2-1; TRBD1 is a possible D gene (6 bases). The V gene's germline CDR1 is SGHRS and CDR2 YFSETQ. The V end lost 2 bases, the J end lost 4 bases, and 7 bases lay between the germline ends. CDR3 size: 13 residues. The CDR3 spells CASSLQGYNEQFF. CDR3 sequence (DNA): TGCGCCAGCAGCTTACAGGGTTACAATGAGCAGTTCTTC.

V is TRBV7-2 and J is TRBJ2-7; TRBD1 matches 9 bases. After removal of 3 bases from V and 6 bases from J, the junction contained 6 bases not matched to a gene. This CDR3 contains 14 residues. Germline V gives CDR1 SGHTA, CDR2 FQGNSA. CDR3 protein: CASSLLSTGGEQYF. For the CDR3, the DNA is TGTGCCAGCAGCTTGCTTTCGACAGGGGGCGAGCAGTACTTC.

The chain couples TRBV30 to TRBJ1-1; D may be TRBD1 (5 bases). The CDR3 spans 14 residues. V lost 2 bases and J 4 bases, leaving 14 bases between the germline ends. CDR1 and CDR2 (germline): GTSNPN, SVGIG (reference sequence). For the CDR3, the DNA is TGTGCCTGGAGTACCATTCAGGGTCCCACTGAAGCTTTCTTT. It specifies CAWSTIQGPTEAFF.

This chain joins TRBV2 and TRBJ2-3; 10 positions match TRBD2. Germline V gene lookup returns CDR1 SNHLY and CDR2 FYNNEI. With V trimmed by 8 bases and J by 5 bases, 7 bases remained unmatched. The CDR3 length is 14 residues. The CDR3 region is CASGLAGEGDTQYF. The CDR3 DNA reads TGTGCCAGCGGCCTAGCGGGAGAAGGAGATACGCAGTATTTT.

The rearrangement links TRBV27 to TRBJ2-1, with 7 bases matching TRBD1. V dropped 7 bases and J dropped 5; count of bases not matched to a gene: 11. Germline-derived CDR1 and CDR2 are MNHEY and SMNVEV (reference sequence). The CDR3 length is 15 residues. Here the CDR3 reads CASTSLPGQNNEQFF. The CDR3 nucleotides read TGTGCCAGCACCTCTTTACCGGGACAGAACAATGAGCAGTTCTTC.

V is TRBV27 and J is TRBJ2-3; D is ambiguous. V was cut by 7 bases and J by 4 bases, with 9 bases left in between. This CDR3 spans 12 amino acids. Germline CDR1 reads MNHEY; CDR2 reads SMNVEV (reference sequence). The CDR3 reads CASIDPPDTQYF. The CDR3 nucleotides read TGTGCCAGCATAGACCCCCCAGATACGCAGTATTTT.

In nucleotides, the CDR3 is TGTGCCAGCAGCTTGAGTAGCGGGGGGGGCAATGAGCAGTTCTTC. As protein: CASSLSSGGGNEQFF. J is TRBJ2-1 and V is TRBV7-7; TRBD2 agrees at 11 bases. V was pared by 3 bases and J by 6 bases, with 4 bases of the junction left unmatched. The germline CDR1 and CDR2 sequences are SSHAT and FNYEAQ (reference sequence). CDR3 length: 15 amino acids.

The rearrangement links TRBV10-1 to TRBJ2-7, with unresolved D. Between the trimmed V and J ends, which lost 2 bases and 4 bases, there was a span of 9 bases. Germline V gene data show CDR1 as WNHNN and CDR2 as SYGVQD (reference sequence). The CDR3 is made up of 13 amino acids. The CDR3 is CASSEGWFYEQYF. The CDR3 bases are TGCGCCAGCAGTGAGGGGTGGTTTTACGAGCAGTACTTC.

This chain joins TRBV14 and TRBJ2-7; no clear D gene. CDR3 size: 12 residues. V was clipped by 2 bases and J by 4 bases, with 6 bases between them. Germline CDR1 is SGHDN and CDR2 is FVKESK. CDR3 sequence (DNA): TGTGCCAGCAGCCAAACTTTTTACGAGCAGTACTTC. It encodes CASSQTFYEQYF.